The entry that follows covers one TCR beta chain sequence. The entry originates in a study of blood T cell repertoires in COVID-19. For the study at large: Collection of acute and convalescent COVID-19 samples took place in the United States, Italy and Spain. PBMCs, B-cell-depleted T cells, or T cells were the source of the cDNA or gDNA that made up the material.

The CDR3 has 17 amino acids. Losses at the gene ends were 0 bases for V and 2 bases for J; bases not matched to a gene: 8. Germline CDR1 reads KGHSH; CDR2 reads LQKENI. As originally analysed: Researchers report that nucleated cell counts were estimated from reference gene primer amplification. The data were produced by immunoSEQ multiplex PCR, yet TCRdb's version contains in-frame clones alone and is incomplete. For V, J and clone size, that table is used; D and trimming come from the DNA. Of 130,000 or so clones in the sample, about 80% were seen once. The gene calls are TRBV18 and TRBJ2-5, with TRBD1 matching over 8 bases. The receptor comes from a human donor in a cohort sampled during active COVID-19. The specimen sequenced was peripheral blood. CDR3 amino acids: CASSPPRGTGPQETQYF. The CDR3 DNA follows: TGTGCCAGCTCACCACCGAGAGGGACAGGACCTCAAGAGACCCAGTACTTC.